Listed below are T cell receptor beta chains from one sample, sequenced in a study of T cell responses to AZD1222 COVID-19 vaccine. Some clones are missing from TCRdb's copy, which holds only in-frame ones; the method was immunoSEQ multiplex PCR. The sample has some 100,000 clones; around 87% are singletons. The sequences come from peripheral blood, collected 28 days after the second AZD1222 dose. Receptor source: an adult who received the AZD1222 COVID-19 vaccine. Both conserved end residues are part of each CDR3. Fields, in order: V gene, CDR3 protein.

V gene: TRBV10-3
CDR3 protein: CAISVVDRANTGELFF

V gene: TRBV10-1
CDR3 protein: CASSESGALQDTQYF

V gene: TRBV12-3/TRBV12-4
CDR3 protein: CASSRTASPLHF

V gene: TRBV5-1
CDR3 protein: CASSSTGTGYTF

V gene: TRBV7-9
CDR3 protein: CASSLGTGELFF

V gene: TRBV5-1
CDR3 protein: CASSLEMSAGNTEAFF

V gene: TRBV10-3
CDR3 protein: CATSPGNQPQHF

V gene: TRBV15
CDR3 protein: CATSSTDGIIEKLFF

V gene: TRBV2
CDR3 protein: CASSELQGDQPQHF

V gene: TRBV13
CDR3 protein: CASSRNRGQGAVEQYF

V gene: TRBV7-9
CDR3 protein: CASSRPEGSTNEKLFF

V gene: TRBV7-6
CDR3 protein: CASSRAGGYSSYEQYF

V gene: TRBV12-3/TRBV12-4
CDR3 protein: CASSSGGRYGYTF

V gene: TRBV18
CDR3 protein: CASSRGRDISYEQYF

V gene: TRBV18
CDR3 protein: CASSPLGSAGAYEQYF

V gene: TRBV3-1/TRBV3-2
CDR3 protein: CASSDLGTSEETQYF

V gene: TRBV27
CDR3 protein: CASSLRSGANVLTF

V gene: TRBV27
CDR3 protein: CASGHDAWGRDNQPQHF

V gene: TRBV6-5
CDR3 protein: CASSNDSSYQPQHF

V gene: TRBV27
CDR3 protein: CASSMTDRFPYNEQFF

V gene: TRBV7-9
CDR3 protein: CASSLVRGYTGELFF

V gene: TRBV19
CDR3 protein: CASSAPTAKDGYTF

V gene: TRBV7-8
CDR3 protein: CASRKTGASASGQPQHF

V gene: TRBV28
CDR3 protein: CASSLRGVPNEQFF

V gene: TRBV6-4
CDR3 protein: CASREQGDTEAFF

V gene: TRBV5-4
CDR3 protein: CASSWGTSDNEQFF

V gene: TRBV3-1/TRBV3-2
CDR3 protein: CASSQVRISGNTIYF

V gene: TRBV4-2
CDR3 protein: CASSQATGGYGYTF

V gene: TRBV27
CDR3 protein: CASSLGTGAGQPQHF

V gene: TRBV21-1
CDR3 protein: CASSKLEKKYEQYF

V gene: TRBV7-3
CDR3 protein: CASSLLSPAVHPTEAFF

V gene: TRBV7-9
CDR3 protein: CASSSGHSYEQYF

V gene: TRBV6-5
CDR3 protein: CASSQVGNSPLHF

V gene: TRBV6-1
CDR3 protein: CASSDQWTSGLYEQYF

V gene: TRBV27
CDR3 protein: CASSLSVNQPQHF

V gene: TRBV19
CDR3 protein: CASSSRQGRGTGELFF

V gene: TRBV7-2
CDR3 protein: CASSSEAGGGYEQYF

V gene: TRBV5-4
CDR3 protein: CASSARGQGDTEAFF

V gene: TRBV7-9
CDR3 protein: CASSLTGGGNTIYF

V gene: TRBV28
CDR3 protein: CASSNRGHFQPQHF

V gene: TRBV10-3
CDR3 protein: CAISRGEGYNSPLHF

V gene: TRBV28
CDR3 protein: CASSPNRWGRNTEAFF

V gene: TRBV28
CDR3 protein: CASSLRTGELFF

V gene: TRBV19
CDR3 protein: CASSSRGGGTEAFF

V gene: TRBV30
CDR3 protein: CAWSRSGRETQYF

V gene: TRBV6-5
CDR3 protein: CASSPDHSYEQYF

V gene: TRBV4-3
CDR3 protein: CASSHDGERLYF

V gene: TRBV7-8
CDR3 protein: CASSFQGDQPQHF

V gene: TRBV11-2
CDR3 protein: CASSESNYGYTF

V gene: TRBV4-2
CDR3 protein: CASSQDWWGQGNQPQHF

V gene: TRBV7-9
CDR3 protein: CASSLSSYEQYF

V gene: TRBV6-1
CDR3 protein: CASSEAQGAFYEQYF

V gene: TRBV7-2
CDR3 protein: CASSLVGSDRRNEQFF

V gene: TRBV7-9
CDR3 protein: CASSLGQGNTIYF

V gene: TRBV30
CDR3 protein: CAWSPWSTSYEQYF

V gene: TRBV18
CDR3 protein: CASSPIGQAPYNEQFF

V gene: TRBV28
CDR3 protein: CASSLGLAGDEQFF

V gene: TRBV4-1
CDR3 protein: CASRLPGSSYNSPLHF

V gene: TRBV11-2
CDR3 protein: CASSIQGGINEQFF

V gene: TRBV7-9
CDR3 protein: CASSPQLAGEYSEQFF